This T cell receptor (beta chain) is drawn from a study of beta chain features in type 1 diabetes. This clone came up a few times. Germline CDR1 reads SEHNR; CDR2 reads FQNEAQ (reference sequence). V was cut by 5 bases and J by 0 bases, with 16 bases left in between. The CDR3 runs to 16 residues. The isolated RNA, all of it, was reverse transcribed, so expressed TCRB transcripts were what got sequenced. Deep immunoSEQ sequencing covered naive, central memory and regulatory T cell samples. Data came from immunoSEQ multiplex PCR; TCRdb stores just in-frame clones and leaves some out. This sample carries 900,000 or so clones, about a sixth of them seen once, and the ten largest clones take around 0.02%.

The chain combines TRBV7-9 with TRBJ1-1; tentatively, D is TRBD1 (5 bases). Sequencing was performed on naive CD4+ T cells from blood. This receptor was identified in a woman in her late teens or twenties in good health. In nucleotides, the CDR3 is TGTGCCAGCAGCCCATCCCCTCCAGGGTTGAACACTGAAGCTTTCTTT. Amino acid sequence: CASSPSPPGLNTEAFF.